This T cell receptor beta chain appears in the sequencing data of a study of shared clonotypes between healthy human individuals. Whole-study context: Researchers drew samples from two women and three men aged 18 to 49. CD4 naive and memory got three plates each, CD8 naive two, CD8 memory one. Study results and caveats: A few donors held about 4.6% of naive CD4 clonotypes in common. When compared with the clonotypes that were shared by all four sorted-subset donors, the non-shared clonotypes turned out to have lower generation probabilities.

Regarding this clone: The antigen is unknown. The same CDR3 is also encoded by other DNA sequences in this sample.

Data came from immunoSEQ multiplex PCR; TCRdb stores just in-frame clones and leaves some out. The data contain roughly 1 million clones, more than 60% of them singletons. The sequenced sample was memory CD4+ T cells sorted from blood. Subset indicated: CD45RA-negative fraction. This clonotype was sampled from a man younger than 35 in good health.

The CDR3: CASSPSTDTQYF. CDR3 DNA: TGTGCCAGCAGCCCCAGCACAGATACGCAGTATTTT. The rearrangement links TRBV9 to TRBJ2-3; D uncertain. Trimming took 4 bases from V and 0 from J, leaving 3 bases between them. Germline assignment: CDR1 SGDLS and CDR2 YYNGEE. The CDR3 covers 12 residues. Full variable domain (rest looked up from reference TRBV9 and TRBJ2-3): DSGVTQTPKHLITATGQRVTLRCSPRSGDLSVYWYQQSLDQGLQFLIQYYNGEERAKGNILERFSAQQFPDLHSELNLSSLELGDSALYFCASSPSTDTQYFGPGTRLTVL.